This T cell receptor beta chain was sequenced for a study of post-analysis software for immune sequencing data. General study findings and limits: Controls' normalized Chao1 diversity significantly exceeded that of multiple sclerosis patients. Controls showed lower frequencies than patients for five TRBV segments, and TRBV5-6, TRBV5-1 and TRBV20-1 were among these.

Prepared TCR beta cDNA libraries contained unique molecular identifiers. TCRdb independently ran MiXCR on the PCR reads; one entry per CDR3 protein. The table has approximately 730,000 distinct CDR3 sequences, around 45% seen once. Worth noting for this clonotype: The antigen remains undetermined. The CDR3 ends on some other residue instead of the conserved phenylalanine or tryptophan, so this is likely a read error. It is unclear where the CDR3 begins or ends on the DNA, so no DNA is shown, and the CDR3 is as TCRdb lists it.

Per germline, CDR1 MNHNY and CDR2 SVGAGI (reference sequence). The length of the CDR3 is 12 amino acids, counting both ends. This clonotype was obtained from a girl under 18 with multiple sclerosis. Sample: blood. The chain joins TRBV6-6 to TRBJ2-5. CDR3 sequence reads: CASMEFGYTFGS.